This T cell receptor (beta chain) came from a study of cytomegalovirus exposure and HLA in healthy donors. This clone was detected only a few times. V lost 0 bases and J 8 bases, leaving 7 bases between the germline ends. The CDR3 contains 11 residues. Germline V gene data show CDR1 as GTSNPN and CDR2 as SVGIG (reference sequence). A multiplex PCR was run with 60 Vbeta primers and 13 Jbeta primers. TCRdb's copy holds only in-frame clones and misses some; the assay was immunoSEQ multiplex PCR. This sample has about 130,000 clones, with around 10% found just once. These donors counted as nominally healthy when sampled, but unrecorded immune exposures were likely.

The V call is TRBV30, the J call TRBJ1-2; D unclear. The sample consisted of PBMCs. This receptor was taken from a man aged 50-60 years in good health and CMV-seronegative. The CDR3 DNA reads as TGTGCCTGGAGTGTACGGGTAGGCTACACCTTC. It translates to CAWSVRVGYTF.